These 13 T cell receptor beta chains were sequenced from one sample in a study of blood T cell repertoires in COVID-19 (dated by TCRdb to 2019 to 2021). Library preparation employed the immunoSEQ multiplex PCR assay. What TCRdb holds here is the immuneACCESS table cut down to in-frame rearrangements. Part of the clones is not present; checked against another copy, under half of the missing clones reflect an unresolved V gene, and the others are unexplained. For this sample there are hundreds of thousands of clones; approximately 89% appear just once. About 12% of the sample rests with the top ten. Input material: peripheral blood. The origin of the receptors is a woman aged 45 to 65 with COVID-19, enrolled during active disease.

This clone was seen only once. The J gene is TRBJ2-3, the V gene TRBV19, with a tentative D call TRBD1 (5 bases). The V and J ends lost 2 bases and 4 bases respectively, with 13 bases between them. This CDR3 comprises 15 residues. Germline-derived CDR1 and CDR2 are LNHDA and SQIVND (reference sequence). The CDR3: CASSISQGTADTQYF. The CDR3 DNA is TGTGCCAGTAGTATATCGCAGGGAACGGCAGATACGCAGTATTTT.

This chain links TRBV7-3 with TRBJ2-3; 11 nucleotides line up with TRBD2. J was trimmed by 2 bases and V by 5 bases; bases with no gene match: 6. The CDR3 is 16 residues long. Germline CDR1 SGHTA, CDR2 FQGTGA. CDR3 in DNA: TGTGCCAGCAGCCCCCAGACTAGCGGGGCCACAGATACGCAGTATTTT. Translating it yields CASSPQTSGATDTQYF.

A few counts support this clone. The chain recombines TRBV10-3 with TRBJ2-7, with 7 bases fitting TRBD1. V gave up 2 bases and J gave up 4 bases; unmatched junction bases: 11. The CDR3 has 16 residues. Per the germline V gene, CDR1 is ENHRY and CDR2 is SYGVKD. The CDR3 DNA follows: TGTGCCATCAGTGAGACTACTCAAGGGACAGTTTACGAGCAGTACTTC. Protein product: CAISETTQGTVYEQYF.

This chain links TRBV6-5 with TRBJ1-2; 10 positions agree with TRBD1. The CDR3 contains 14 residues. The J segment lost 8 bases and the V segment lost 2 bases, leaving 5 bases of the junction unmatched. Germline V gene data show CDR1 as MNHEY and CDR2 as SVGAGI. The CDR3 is CASSYDRGRMGYTF. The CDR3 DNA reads TGTGCCAGCAGTTACGACAGGGGGCGAATGGGCTACACCTTC.

As DNA, the CDR3 is TGTGCCAGCAGCTTAGGAGGACAACTCTATGGCTACACCTTC. This sequence encodes CASSLGGQLYGYTF. The V and J genes are TRBV7-9 and TRBJ1-2; D may be TRBD1 (5 bases). The ends were cut back, 1 base at V and 4 bases at J, with 10 bases in the middle. The germline V gene has CDR1 SEHNR and CDR2 FQNEAQ (reference sequence). The CDR3 is made up of 14 amino acids.

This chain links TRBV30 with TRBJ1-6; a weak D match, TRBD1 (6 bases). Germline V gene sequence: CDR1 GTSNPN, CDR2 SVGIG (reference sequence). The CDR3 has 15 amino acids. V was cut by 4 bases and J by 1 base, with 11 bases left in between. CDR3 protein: CAWTSTGSYNSPLHF. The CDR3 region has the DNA TGTGCCTGGACTTCAACAGGGTCCTATAATTCACCCCTCCACTTT.

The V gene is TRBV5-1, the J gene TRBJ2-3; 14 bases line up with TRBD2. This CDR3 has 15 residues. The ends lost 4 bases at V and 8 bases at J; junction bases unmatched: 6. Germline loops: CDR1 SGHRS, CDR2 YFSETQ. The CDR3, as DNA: TGCGCCAGCAGCCCGACTAGCGGGGGGGTGGGTACGCAGTATTTT. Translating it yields CASSPTSGGVGTQYF.

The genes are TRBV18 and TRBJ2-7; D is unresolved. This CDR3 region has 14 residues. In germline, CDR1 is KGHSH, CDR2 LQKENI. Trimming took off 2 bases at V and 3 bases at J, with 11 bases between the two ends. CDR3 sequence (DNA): TGTGCCAGCTCACCAGGCAGGAATAGCTACGAGCAGTACTTC. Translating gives CASSPGRNSYEQYF.

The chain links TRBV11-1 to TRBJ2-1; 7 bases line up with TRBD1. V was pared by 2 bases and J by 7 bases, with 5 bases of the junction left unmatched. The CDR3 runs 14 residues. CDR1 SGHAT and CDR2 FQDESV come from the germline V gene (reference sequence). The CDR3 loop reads CASSLPGQLNEQFF. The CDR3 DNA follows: TGTGCCAGCAGCTTACCGGGACAGCTTAATGAGCAGTTCTTC.

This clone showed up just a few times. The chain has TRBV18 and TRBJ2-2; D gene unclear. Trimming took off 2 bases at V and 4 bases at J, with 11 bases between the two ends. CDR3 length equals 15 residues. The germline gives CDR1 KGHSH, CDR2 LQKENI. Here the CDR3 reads CASSPDRQATGELFF. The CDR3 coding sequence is TGTGCCAGCTCACCAGACCGGCAGGCCACCGGGGAGCTGTTTTTT.

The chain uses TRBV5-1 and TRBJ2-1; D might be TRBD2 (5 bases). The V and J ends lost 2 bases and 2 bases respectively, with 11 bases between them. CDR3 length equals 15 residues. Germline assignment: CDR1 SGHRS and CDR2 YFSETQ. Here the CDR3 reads CASSFRGRPYNEQFF. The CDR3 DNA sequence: TGCGCCAGCAGCTTTCGGGGTCGTCCCTACAATGAGCAGTTCTTC.

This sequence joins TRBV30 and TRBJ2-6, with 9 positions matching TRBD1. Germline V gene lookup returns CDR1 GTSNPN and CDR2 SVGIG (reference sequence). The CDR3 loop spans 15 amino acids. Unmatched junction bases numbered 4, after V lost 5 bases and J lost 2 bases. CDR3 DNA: TGTGCCTGGGACAGGGGGACCCCTGGGGCCAACGTCCTGACTTTC. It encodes CAWDRGTPGANVLTF. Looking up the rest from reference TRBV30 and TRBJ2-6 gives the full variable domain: SQTIHQWPATLVQPVGSPLSLECTVEGTSNPNLYWYRQAAGRGLQLLFYSVGIGQISSEVPQNLSASRPQDRQFILSSKKLLLSDSGFYLCAWDRGTPGANVLTFGAGSRLTVL.

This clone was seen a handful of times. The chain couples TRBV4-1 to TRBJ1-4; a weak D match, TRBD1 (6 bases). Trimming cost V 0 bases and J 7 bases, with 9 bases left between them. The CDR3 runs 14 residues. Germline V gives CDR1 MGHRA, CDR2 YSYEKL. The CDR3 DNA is TGCGCCAGCAGCCAAGATCGACAGGCTGAAAAACTGTTTTTT. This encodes CASSQDRQAEKLFF.